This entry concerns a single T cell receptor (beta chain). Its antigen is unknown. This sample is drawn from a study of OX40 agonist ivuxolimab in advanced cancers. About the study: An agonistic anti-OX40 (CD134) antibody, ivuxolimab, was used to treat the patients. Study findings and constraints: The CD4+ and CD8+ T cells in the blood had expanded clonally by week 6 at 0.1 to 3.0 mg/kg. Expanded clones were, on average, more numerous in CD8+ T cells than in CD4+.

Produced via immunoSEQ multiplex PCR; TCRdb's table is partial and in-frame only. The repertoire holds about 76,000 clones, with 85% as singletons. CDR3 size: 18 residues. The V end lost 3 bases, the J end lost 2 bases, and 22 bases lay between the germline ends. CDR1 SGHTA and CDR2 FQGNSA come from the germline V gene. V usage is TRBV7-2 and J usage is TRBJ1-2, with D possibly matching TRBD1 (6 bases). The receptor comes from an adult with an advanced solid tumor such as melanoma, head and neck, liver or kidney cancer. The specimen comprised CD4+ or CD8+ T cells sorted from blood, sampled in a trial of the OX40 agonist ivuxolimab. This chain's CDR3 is CASSFMSGANSGNYGYTF. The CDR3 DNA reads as TGTGCCAGCAGCTTCATGTCAGGGGCCAATTCCGGAAACTATGGCTACACCTTC.